The rows below give T cell receptor beta chains drawn from one sample of a study of blood T cell repertoires in COVID-19. Method: immunoSEQ multiplex PCR; TCRdb's copy keeps in-frame clones and lacks some. Of approximately 90,000 clones listed, around 87% are singletons. Input material: peripheral blood. These TCRs come from a human donor in a cohort sampled during active COVID-19. Each CDR3 is given with its conserved first and last residue. The order of the fields is D gene, clone size, J gene, V gene, CDR3 protein, CDR3 DNA. D genes are given only for firm matches. The listing skips clone size in some rows; elsewhere it reads once, few, many or a size class.

d_gene: NA; abundance: NA; j_gene: TRBJ1-5; v_gene: TRBV6-5; CDR3aa: CASSFGGNQPQHF; CDR3nt: TGTGCCAGCAGTTTCGGCGGAAATCAGCCCCAGCATTTT
d_gene: TRBD1; abundance: NA; j_gene: TRBJ2-6; v_gene: TRBV7-9; CDR3aa: CASSLSRGQGARANVLTF; CDR3nt: TGTGCCAGCAGCTTGTCGAGGGGACAGGGGGCTCGGGCCAACGTCCTGACTTTC
d_gene: TRBD2; abundance: NA; j_gene: TRBJ2-1; v_gene: TRBV28; CDR3aa: CASKTSGGFNEQFF; CDR3nt: TGTGCCAGCAAGACTAGCGGGGGCTTCAATGAGCAGTTCTTC
d_gene: NA; abundance: NA; j_gene: TRBJ1-1; v_gene: TRBV7-2; CDR3aa: CASSPPGGMNTEAFF; CDR3nt: TGTGCCAGCAGCCCTCCCGGGGGAATGAACACTGAAGCTTTCTTT
d_gene: NA; abundance: NA; j_gene: TRBJ2-2; v_gene: TRBV9; CDR3aa: CASSVSSGSGNTGELFF; CDR3nt: TGTGCCAGCAGCGTTTCCTCGGGGAGCGGAAACACCGGGGAGCTGTTTTTT
d_gene: NA; abundance: NA; j_gene: TRBJ2-5; v_gene: TRBV4-2; CDR3aa: CASSQFWTAQETQYF; CDR3nt: TGTGCCAGCAGCCAATTTTGGACAGCCCAAGAGACCCAGTACTTC
d_gene: NA; abundance: NA; j_gene: TRBJ1-1; v_gene: TRBV5-8; CDR3aa: CASSLWPNTEAFF; CDR3nt: TGTGCCAGCAGCTTGTGGCCGAACACTGAAGCTTTCTTT
d_gene: TRBD1; abundance: NA; j_gene: TRBJ1-2; v_gene: TRBV7-6; CDR3aa: CASSFSPSGTGDGYTF; CDR3nt: TGTGCCAGCAGCTTTTCCCCCTCGGGGACAGGGGACGGCTACACCTTC
d_gene: TRBD1; abundance: NA; j_gene: TRBJ1-1; v_gene: TRBV28; CDR3aa: CASRSTGASTEAFF; CDR3nt: TGTGCCAGCAGGTCGACAGGGGCGAGCACTGAAGCTTTCTTT
d_gene: TRBD2; abundance: NA; j_gene: TRBJ2-1; v_gene: TRBV7-3; CDR3aa: CASSLIAGGQNEQFF; CDR3nt: TGTGCCAGCAGCTTAATAGCGGGGGGGCAAAATGAGCAGTTCTTC
d_gene: NA; abundance: NA; j_gene: TRBJ1-1; v_gene: TRBV19; CDR3aa: CASSIGRAAKGARNTEAFF; CDR3nt: TGTGCCAGTAGTATCGGGAGGGCGGCCAAAGGAGCGAGGAACACTGAAGCTTTCTTT
d_gene: TRBD1; abundance: many; j_gene: TRBJ2-3; v_gene: TRBV10-1; CDR3aa: CASNHRGLSTDTQYF; CDR3nt: TGCGCCAGCAATCACAGGGGCCTTAGCACAGATACGCAGTATTTT
d_gene: NA; abundance: NA; j_gene: TRBJ1-2; v_gene: TRBV30; CDR3aa: CAWSVGWVRQAVNYGYTF; CDR3nt: TGTGCCTGGAGTGTAGGTTGGGTAAGACAGGCCGTTAACTATGGCTACACCTTC
d_gene: NA; abundance: few; j_gene: TRBJ1-6; v_gene: TRBV3-1/TRBV3-2; CDR3aa: CASSGRVRDNSPLHF; CDR3nt: TGTGCCAGCAGCGGGAGGGTGAGGGATAATTCACCCCTCCACTTT
d_gene: TRBD1; abundance: NA; j_gene: TRBJ2-7; v_gene: TRBV19; CDR3aa: CASSIWDRGTYEQYF; CDR3nt: TGTGCCAGTAGTATATGGGACAGGGGCACCTACGAGCAGTACTTC
d_gene: NA; abundance: NA; j_gene: TRBJ2-3; v_gene: TRBV7-9; CDR3aa: CASRETDTQYF; CDR3nt: TGTGCCAGCAGAGAGACAGATACGCAGTATTTT